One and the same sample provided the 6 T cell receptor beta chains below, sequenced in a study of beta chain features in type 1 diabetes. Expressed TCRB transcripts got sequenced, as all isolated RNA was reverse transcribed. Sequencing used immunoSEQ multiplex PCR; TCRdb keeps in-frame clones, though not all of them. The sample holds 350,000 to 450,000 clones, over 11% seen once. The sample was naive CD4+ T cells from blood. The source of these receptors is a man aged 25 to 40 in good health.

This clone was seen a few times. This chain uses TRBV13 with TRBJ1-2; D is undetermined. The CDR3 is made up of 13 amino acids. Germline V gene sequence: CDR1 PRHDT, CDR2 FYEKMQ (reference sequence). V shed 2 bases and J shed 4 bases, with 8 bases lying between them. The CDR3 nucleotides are TGTGCCAGCAGCTTACGGTCGGTCTATGGCTACACCTTC. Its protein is CASSLRSVYGYTF.

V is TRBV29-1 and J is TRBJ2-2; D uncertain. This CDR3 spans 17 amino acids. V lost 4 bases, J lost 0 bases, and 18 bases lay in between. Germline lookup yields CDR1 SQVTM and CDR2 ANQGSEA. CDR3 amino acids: CSVVVLGVASNTGELFF. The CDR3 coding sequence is TGCAGCGTTGTTGTCCTAGGTGTAGCCTCGAACACCGGGGAGCTGTTTTTT.

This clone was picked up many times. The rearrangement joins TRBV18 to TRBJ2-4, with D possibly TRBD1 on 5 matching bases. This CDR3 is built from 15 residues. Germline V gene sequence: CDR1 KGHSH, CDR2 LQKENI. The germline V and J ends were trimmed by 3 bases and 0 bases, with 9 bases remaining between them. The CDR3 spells CASSPGHQAKNIQYF. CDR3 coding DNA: TGTGCCAGCTCACCGGGGCACCAAGCCAAAAACATTCAGTACTTC.

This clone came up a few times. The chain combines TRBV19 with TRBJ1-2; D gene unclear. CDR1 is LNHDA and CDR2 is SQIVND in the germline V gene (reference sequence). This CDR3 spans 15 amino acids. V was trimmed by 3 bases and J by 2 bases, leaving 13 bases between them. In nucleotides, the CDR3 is TGTGCCAGTAGTATGGTTCAGGATTCGAACTATGGCTACACCTTC. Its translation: CASSMVQDSNYGYTF.

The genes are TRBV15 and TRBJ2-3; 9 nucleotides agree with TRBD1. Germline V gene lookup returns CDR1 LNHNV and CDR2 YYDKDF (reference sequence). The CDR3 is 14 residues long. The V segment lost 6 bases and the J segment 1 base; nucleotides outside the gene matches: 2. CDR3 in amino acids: CATRQGAGTDTQYF. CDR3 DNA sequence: TGTGCCACCAGACAGGGGGCCGGCACAGATACGCAGTATTTT.

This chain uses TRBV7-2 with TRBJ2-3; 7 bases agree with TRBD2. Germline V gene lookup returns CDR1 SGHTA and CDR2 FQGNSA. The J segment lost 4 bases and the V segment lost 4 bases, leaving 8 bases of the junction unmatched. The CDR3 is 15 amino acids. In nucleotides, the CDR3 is TGTGCCAGCAGCTCGAGTCTACGGGGGGCAGATACGCAGTATTTT. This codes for CASSSSLRGADTQYF.